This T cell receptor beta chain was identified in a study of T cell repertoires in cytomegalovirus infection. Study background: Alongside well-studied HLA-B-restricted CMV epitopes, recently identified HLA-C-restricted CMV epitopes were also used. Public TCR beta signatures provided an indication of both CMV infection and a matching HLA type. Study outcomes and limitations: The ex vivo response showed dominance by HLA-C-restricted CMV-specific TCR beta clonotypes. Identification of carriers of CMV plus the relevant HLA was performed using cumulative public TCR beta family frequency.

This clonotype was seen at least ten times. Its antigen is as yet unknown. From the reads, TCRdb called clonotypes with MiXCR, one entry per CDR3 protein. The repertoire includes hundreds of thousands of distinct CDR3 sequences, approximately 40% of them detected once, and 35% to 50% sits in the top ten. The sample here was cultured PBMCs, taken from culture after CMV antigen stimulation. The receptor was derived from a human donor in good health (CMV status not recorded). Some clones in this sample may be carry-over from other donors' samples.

CDR3 DNA: TGTGCCAGCAGACGTGACGTGGGGATCCAAGAGACCCAGTACTTC. It translates to CASRRDVGIQETQYF. The chain joins TRBV7-8 to TRBJ2-5; D gene uncertain. The V end was cut by 6 bases, the J end by 1 base, with 15 bases between. The V gene's germline CDR1 is SGHVS and CDR2 FQNEAQ. The CDR3 spans 15 residues.